Included here is one TCR beta chain sequence, with context. Its antigen is not known. This entry comes from a study of cytomegalovirus exposure and HLA in healthy donors. Study outcomes and limitations: Common viral pathogens seemed to be connected with several of the most significant clusters, according to a later analysis. Later analysis suggested most CMV-associated TCR beta chains were HLA-restricted. The productive fraction for most TCR beta V segments was about 90% or about 30% in an earlier analysis. A later analysis showed HLA-associated TCR beta chains outstripping equally common others in clonal expansion.

The study ran its PCR with 60 Vbeta and 13 Jbeta primers. Assay: immunoSEQ multiplex PCR; the TCRdb copy retains only in-frame clones and omits some. The data show about 270,000 clones, approximately 90% seen once. This CDR3 is 15 amino acids long. The V gene lost 5 bases and the J gene lost 4 bases, with 16 bases spanning the gap. Germline CDR1 reads SGHNT; CDR2 reads YENEEA. This chain joins TRBV11-3 and TRBJ2-3, with D possibly TRBD1 on 5 matching bases. The source material was PBMCs. The sequence was collected from a man in his forties in good health and CMV-seropositive. Here the CDR3 DNA reads TGTGCCAGCAGCATCGGCGGCAGGGCCCCAGATACGCAGTATTTT. It yields the protein CASSIGGRAPDTQYF.